A selection of T cell receptor beta chains follows, all from one sample in a study of CD8+ T cells in alopecia areata. TCRdb's copy holds only in-frame clones and misses some; the assay was immunoSEQ multiplex PCR. The repertoire holds around 120,000 clones, with about two fifths as singletons. The sample taken for sequencing was CD4+ T cells sorted from blood. These receptors all stem from a human donor with alopecia areata. The CDR3 runs from the conserved cysteine through the conserved F or W. D genes are given only for firm matches. Part of the rows lack a size; the others show once, few, many or a class for expanded clones.

d_call	v_call	clone_size	j_call	cdr3_nt	cdr3_aa
.	TRBV2	.	TRBJ1-2	TGTGCCAGCACCTTGGGCGCTGCCTATGGCTACACCTTC	CASTLGAAYGYTF
.	TRBV2	.	TRBJ2-1	TGTGCCAGCAGAGGGTACAATGAGCAGTTCTTC	CASRGYNEQFF
.	TRBV29-1	.	TRBJ2-1	TGCAGCGCCAGTAGGGCGAGTACCTACAATGAGCAGTTCTTC	CSASRASTYNEQFF
.	TRBV29-1	once	TRBJ2-7	TGCAGCGTTGGTCGGTACTCCTACGAGCAGTACTTC	CSVGRYSYEQYF
TRBD1	TRBV29-1	.	TRBJ2-5	TGCAGTATTACAGGGGGCGGCCAAGAGACCCAGTACTTC	CSITGGGQETQYF
TRBD1	TRBV7-3	.	TRBJ2-2	TGTGCCAGCAGCTCTCAGGCCGGGACAGGGTTAACCGGGGAGCTGTTTTTT	CASSSQAGTGLTGELFF
.	TRBV29-1	few	TRBJ1-5	TGCAGCGTTGTCACTCAAGGAAGTGCGGAACAGCCCCAGCATTTT	CSVVTQGSAEQPQHF
.	TRBV18	.	TRBJ2-5	TGTGCCAGCTCACGGGCGTACCAAGAGACCCAGTACTTC	CASSRAYQETQYF
.	TRBV18	few	TRBJ1-1	TGTGCCAGCTCACCACGGCTAGAGACTGAAGCTTTCTTT	CASSPRLETEAFF
.	TRBV7-2	few	TRBJ2-3	TGTGCCAGCAGTCTAGGGGTACTAGCAGGCACAGATACGCAGTATTTT	CASSLGVLAGTDTQYF
TRBD1	TRBV30	.	TRBJ1-2	TGTACCTGGAGTGTAGGGGCCAGGGGGCCTGGCTACACCTTC	CTWSVGARGPGYTF
TRBD2	TRBV5-1	few	TRBJ2-2	TGCGCCAGCAGCCGACTAGCGGGCAACACCGGGGAGCTGTTTTTT	CASSRLAGNTGELFF
TRBD2	TRBV29-1	.	TRBJ2-4	TGCAGCGCCAGACTAGCGGGAGAGACTCTAGCCAAAAACATTCAGTACTTC	CSARLAGETLAKNIQYF
.	TRBV6-6	few	TRBJ2-1	TGTGCCAGCAGTTTCCCGATTTCTAGTGGTTATGAGCAGTTCTTC	CASSFPISSGYEQFF